Listed below are T cell receptor beta chains from one sample, sequenced in a study of cytomegalovirus exposure and HLA in healthy donors. Only in-frame clones appear in the TCRdb table, and some are missing; sequencing was by immunoSEQ multiplex PCR. Of fewer than 250,000 clones in the sample, roughly 80% were seen once. The sequencing sample was made of PBMCs. Receptors originate from a male donor in good health and CMV-seropositive. Both conserved end residues are part of each CDR3. Each record gives: J gene, D gene, clone size, V gene, CDR3 DNA, CDR3 protein. A D gene is named only where the DNA matches it firmly. Rows give clone size only sometimes, using once, few, many, or a class for an expanded clone.

J gene: TRBJ2-1; D gene: -; clone size: -; V gene: TRBV11-2; CDR3 DNA: TGTGCCAGCAGCCCCAGACAGAGCTCCTACAATGAGCAGTTCTTC; CDR3 protein: CASSPRQSSYNEQFF
J gene: TRBJ2-2; D gene: -; clone size: -; V gene: TRBV12-5; CDR3 DNA: TGTGCTAGTGGTTTGGTAAGGGGGTTCGGAGAAACCGGGGAGCTGTTTTTT; CDR3 protein: CASGLVRGFGETGELFF
J gene: TRBJ2-3; D gene: -; clone size: -; V gene: TRBV5-8; CDR3 DNA: TGTGCCAGCAGCTTGGTTACAGGCCGGCCCACAGATACGCAGTATTTT; CDR3 protein: CASSLVTGRPTDTQYF
J gene: TRBJ2-7; D gene: TRBD1; clone size: -; V gene: TRBV28; CDR3 DNA: TGTGCCAGCAGTTTATCAGGCGGGACAGGGGTCGACGAGCAGTACTTC; CDR3 protein: CASSLSGGTGVDEQYF
J gene: TRBJ1-5; D gene: -; clone size: -; V gene: TRBV27; CDR3 DNA: TGTGCCAGCAGCCCCAACAATCAGCCCCAGCATTTT; CDR3 protein: CASSPNNQPQHF
J gene: TRBJ2-7; D gene: -; clone size: once; V gene: TRBV7-3; CDR3 DNA: TGTGCCAGCAGCCCGAACTCGGGTGCGAACCCCTACGAGCAGCACTTC; CDR3 protein: CASSPNSGANPYEQHF
J gene: TRBJ1-1; D gene: -; clone size: -; V gene: TRBV10-3; CDR3 DNA: TGTGCCATCAGTGAACTGAGGGTGAGAGGGGCTTTCTTT; CDR3 protein: CAISELRVRGAFF
J gene: TRBJ2-3; D gene: TRBD2; clone size: -; V gene: TRBV27; CDR3 DNA: TGTGCCAGCAGTTTGACTAGCGGAAGCACAGATACGCAGTATTTT; CDR3 protein: CASSLTSGSTDTQYF
J gene: TRBJ2-7; D gene: TRBD1; clone size: -; V gene: TRBV15; CDR3 DNA: TGTGCCACCAGCGCGACCGGGACAGCGACCTACGAGCAGTACTTC; CDR3 protein: CATSATGTATYEQYF
J gene: TRBJ2-1; D gene: TRBD2; clone size: -; V gene: TRBV7-2; CDR3 DNA: TGTGCCAGCAGCTTAGTGGGCGGGAGCTCCTACAATGAGCAGTTCTTC; CDR3 protein: CASSLVGGSSYNEQFF
J gene: TRBJ2-2; D gene: TRBD2; clone size: -; V gene: TRBV4-2; CDR3 DNA: TGTGCCAGCAGCCAAGATTTGGTGGGGCGGGAGGTTAACGGGGAGCTGTTTTTT; CDR3 protein: CASSQDLVGREVNGELFF
J gene: TRBJ1-1; D gene: -; clone size: -; V gene: TRBV7-9; CDR3 DNA: TGTGCCAGCAGCTTAGCTGGGCCGATGAACACTGAAGCTTTCTTT; CDR3 protein: CASSLAGPMNTEAFF
J gene: TRBJ2-5; D gene: -; clone size: -; V gene: TRBV9; CDR3 DNA: TGTGCCAGCAGCGTAGACGGGGGGACCCAGTACTTC; CDR3 protein: CASSVDGGTQYF
J gene: TRBJ1-1; D gene: -; clone size: -; V gene: TRBV7-9; CDR3 DNA: TGTGCCCAAGCGACCCTGAACACTGAAGCTTTCTTT; CDR3 protein: CAQATLNTEAFF
J gene: TRBJ2-2; D gene: -; clone size: -; V gene: TRBV6-1; CDR3 DNA: TGTGCCAGCAGTGTTGTGACAGCTAACACCGGGGAGCTGTTTTTT; CDR3 protein: CASSVVTANTGELFF
J gene: TRBJ2-3; D gene: TRBD2; clone size: -; V gene: TRBV7-2; CDR3 DNA: TGTGCCAGCGCTCGTATGGGCGGGGGGGCCGGAGATACGCAGTATTTT; CDR3 protein: CASARMGGGAGDTQYF
J gene: TRBJ2-3; D gene: -; clone size: -; V gene: TRBV10-3; CDR3 DNA: TGTGCCATCAGTCCAAAGGGGGGGGTGGCAGATACGCAGTATTTT; CDR3 protein: CAISPKGGVADTQYF
J gene: TRBJ2-1; D gene: TRBD1; clone size: -; V gene: TRBV7-2; CDR3 DNA: TGTGCCAGCAGCAGGGACAGAGACAATGAGCAGTTCTTC; CDR3 protein: CASSRDRDNEQFF
J gene: TRBJ2-1; D gene: TRBD1; clone size: -; V gene: TRBV5-1; CDR3 DNA: TGCGCCAGCAGCTTGGACAGGGGTATGCCCTACAATGAGCAGTTCTTC; CDR3 protein: CASSLDRGMPYNEQFF
J gene: TRBJ1-6; D gene: TRBD1; clone size: -; V gene: TRBV27; CDR3 DNA: TGTGCCAGCAGTTTCAAGGGACAGGGATATTCACCCCTCCACTTT; CDR3 protein: CASSFKGQGYSPLHF
J gene: TRBJ2-7; D gene: -; clone size: -; V gene: TRBV2; CDR3 DNA: TGTGCCAGCAGTGTCTCAGGGCACGGGCAGTACTTC; CDR3 protein: CASSVSGHGQYF
J gene: TRBJ1-1; D gene: -; clone size: -; V gene: TRBV6-5; CDR3 DNA: TGTGCCAGCAGTTACGCGGGGAACACTGAAGCTTTCTTT; CDR3 protein: CASSYAGNTEAFF
J gene: TRBJ2-1; D gene: -; clone size: -; V gene: TRBV7-6; CDR3 DNA: TGTGCCAGCAGCTCAATTCAATCCTACAATGAGCAGTTCTTC; CDR3 protein: CASSSIQSYNEQFF
J gene: TRBJ2-1; D gene: TRBD1; clone size: few; V gene: TRBV5-6; CDR3 DNA: TGTGCCAGCAGCGGGACAGGGATGTCGCATGAGCAGTTCTTC; CDR3 protein: CASSGTGMSHEQFF
J gene: TRBJ1-5; D gene: TRBD1; clone size: -; V gene: TRBV10-3; CDR3 DNA: TGTGCCATCAGTGAGTTTGGGACAGGGTACAATCAGCCCCAGCATTTT; CDR3 protein: CAISEFGTGYNQPQHF
J gene: TRBJ2-5; D gene: TRBD1; clone size: -; V gene: TRBV19; CDR3 DNA: TGTGCCAGTAGTATAGGTCAGGGGGCAATCCAACAGTACTTC; CDR3 protein: CASSIGQGAIQQYF
J gene: TRBJ2-5; D gene: -; clone size: once; V gene: TRBV11-1; CDR3 DNA: TGTGCCAGCAGCTTAGATGGGGCCAAGAGGACCCAGTACTTC; CDR3 protein: CASSLDGAKRTQYF
J gene: TRBJ2-7; D gene: -; clone size: -; V gene: TRBV2; CDR3 DNA: TGTGCCAGCAGTGAAGGTTACTACGAGCAGTACTTC; CDR3 protein: CASSEGYYEQYF
J gene: TRBJ2-7; D gene: -; clone size: once; V gene: TRBV4-1; CDR3 DNA: TGCGCCACCGGGTCATCCTACGAGCAGTACTTC; CDR3 protein: CATGSSYEQYF
J gene: TRBJ2-7; D gene: TRBD2; clone size: -; V gene: TRBV5-4; CDR3 DNA: TGTGCCAGCAGCACTCTAGCGGGGGTCTTGGACGAGCAGTACTTC; CDR3 protein: CASSTLAGVLDEQYF
J gene: TRBJ2-3; D gene: TRBD2; clone size: -; V gene: TRBV9; CDR3 DNA: TGTGCCAGCAGCGTAGCGGGAGGGCTGAGAACAGATACGCAGTATTTT; CDR3 protein: CASSVAGGLRTDTQYF
J gene: TRBJ1-2; D gene: -; clone size: -; V gene: TRBV10-3; CDR3 DNA: TGTGCCATCAGTGAGTCCCCGGAGAACTATGGCTACACCTTC; CDR3 protein: CAISESPENYGYTF
J gene: TRBJ2-1; D gene: -; clone size: -; V gene: TRBV18; CDR3 DNA: TGTGCCAGCTCACCGGGGGCGGGAGCCGGGTCCTACAATGAGCAGTTCTTC; CDR3 protein: CASSPGAGAGSYNEQFF
J gene: TRBJ1-2; D gene: TRBD1; clone size: -; V gene: TRBV4-3; CDR3 DNA: TGCGCCAGCAGCCAAGAGGGACAGGGGGTGAACTATGGCTACACCTTC; CDR3 protein: CASSQEGQGVNYGYTF
J gene: TRBJ1-5; D gene: -; clone size: -; V gene: TRBV19; CDR3 DNA: TGTGCCAGTCGGGATCGACGTGGGGGCGGCAGTCAGCCCCAGCATTTT; CDR3 protein: CASRDRRGGGSQPQHF
J gene: TRBJ2-3; D gene: -; clone size: -; V gene: TRBV6-5; CDR3 DNA: TGTGCCAGCAGTTACGGCTCCGATACGCAGTATTTT; CDR3 protein: CASSYGSDTQYF
J gene: TRBJ2-7; D gene: TRBD2; clone size: -; V gene: TRBV19; CDR3 DNA: TGTGCCAGTGGGACTAGCGGGAGTCGGGGATCCTACGAGCAGTACTTC; CDR3 protein: CASGTSGSRGSYEQYF
J gene: TRBJ2-7; D gene: -; clone size: -; V gene: TRBV7-7; CDR3 DNA: TGTGCTAGCAGCCTCGCGGAGGCTCCGGACGAGCAGTACTTC; CDR3 protein: CASSLAEAPDEQYF
J gene: TRBJ1-1; D gene: -; clone size: -; V gene: TRBV5-1; CDR3 DNA: TGCGCCAGCAGCTTGGGGGGCGGGAGGGATGGAGCTTTCTTT; CDR3 protein: CASSLGGGRDGAFF
J gene: TRBJ2-1; D gene: TRBD2; clone size: -; V gene: TRBV4-2; CDR3 DNA: TGTGCCAGCAGCCCCGGAACGGGAGGGGTTTACAATGAGCAGTTCTTC; CDR3 protein: CASSPGTGGVYNEQFF
J gene: TRBJ2-1; D gene: -; clone size: -; V gene: TRBV4-3; CDR3 DNA: TGCGCCAGCAGCCAAGGGGGAGGCTACAATGAGCAGTTCTTC; CDR3 protein: CASSQGGGYNEQFF
J gene: TRBJ2-7; D gene: -; clone size: once; V gene: TRBV7-2; CDR3 DNA: TGTGCCAGCAGCGGGCAGGGGGGTTTTGTGTACGAGCAGTACTTC; CDR3 protein: CASSGQGGFVYEQYF
J gene: TRBJ1-1; D gene: TRBD1; clone size: few; V gene: TRBV5-1; CDR3 DNA: TGCGCCAGCAGCTTGGGGGTAGGGGGCCGGGTGAACACTGAAGCTTTCTTT; CDR3 protein: CASSLGVGGRVNTEAFF
J gene: TRBJ1-2; D gene: TRBD1; clone size: once; V gene: TRBV18; CDR3 DNA: TGTGCCAGCTCACCGGACAGGGGGAATGGCTACACCTTC; CDR3 protein: CASSPDRGNGYTF
J gene: TRBJ2-7; D gene: -; clone size: -; V gene: TRBV7-2; CDR3 DNA: TGTGCCAGCAGCTTAGTTAAGGGGACAACCTACGAGCAGTACTTC; CDR3 protein: CASSLVKGTTYEQYF
J gene: TRBJ1-2; D gene: -; clone size: -; V gene: TRBV19; CDR3 DNA: TGTGCCAGTAGTATGGGGAGTGGCTACACCTTC; CDR3 protein: CASSMGSGYTF
J gene: TRBJ2-3; D gene: TRBD2; clone size: -; V gene: TRBV9; CDR3 DNA: TGTGCCAGCACGGAAGAGGGCGGGGGGGATACGCAGTATTTT; CDR3 protein: CASTEEGGGDTQYF
J gene: TRBJ1-1; D gene: -; clone size: -; V gene: TRBV5-5; CDR3 DNA: TGTGCCAGCACCAATCGGGGGACCCATGAAGCTTTCTTT; CDR3 protein: CASTNRGTHEAFF
J gene: TRBJ2-2; D gene: -; clone size: once; V gene: TRBV7-9; CDR3 DNA: TGTGCCAGCAGCACCCCGGTAACAGGGACGAACACCGGGGAGCTGTTTTTT; CDR3 protein: CASSTPVTGTNTGELFF
J gene: TRBJ1-6; D gene: -; clone size: -; V gene: TRBV27; CDR3 DNA: TGTGCCAGCAGTTCTTCCTCGGGGGGTTCACCCCTCCACTTT; CDR3 protein: CASSSSSGGSPLHF
J gene: TRBJ2-1; D gene: TRBD2; clone size: -; V gene: TRBV28; CDR3 DNA: TGTGCCAGCAGTTTGGGCGGGAGCTCCTACAATGAGCAGTTCTTC; CDR3 protein: CASSLGGSSYNEQFF
J gene: TRBJ2-7; D gene: -; clone size: -; V gene: TRBV5-4; CDR3 DNA: TGTGCCAGCAGCCCAGGCGGGACGGACCCCTACGAGCAGTACTTC; CDR3 protein: CASSPGGTDPYEQYF
J gene: TRBJ2-7; D gene: -; clone size: -; V gene: TRBV18; CDR3 DNA: TGTGCCAGCTCACCACCCTTCGAACAAAGCTCCTACGAGCAGTACTTC; CDR3 protein: CASSPPFEQSSYEQYF
J gene: TRBJ2-7; D gene: TRBD1; clone size: -; V gene: TRBV9; CDR3 DNA: TGTGCCAGCACCCTCGGGACAGGGTCCTACGAGCAGTACTTC; CDR3 protein: CASTLGTGSYEQYF
J gene: TRBJ1-3; D gene: -; clone size: -; V gene: TRBV7-2; CDR3 DNA: TGTGCCAGCAGCCCCCACGGGGGGTTCGACCTTGGAAACACCATATATTTT; CDR3 protein: CASSPHGGFDLGNTIYF